This TCR beta chain is from a study of glioma-infiltrating T cells. The CDR3 has 12 residues. The V and J ends lost 6 bases and 6 bases, in that order; junction bases with no gene match: 5. Germline loops: CDR1 ENHRY, CDR2 SYGVKD. TCR alpha and beta CDR3 regions were amplified from RNA using iRepertoire nested multiplex PCR. Input was about 85-450 ng of tissue mRNA or PBMC total RNA. TCRdb reprocessed the multiplex PCR reads via MiXCR and lists one record per CDR3 protein. This table holds about 89,000 distinct CDR3 sequences, about 23% found once. Remarks on this clonotype: The antigen is not known.

Findings of the study overall: Gliomas, especially low-grade, showed above-expected tissue-blood divergence; non-neoplastic patients showed below. Tissue and blood shared very few CDR3 sequences.

The receptor was derived from a human donor with low-grade glioma or glioblastoma, undergoing nonglioma brain surgery, or in good health (not recorded which). The V and J genes are TRBV10-3 and TRBJ2-7; 7 nucleotides match TRBD1. Sequenced material: glioma tissue, nonneoplastic brain tissue, or PBMCs (not recorded which). The CDR3 reads CAISGQALEQYF. CDR3 bases: TGTGCCATCAGCGGACAGGCTCTCGAGCAGTACTTC.